The 30 T cell receptor beta chains presented below share a single source sample, sequenced in a study of CD8 T cells in ankylosing spondylitis. TCRdb re-called the 5' RACE reads with MiXCR, one entry per CDR3 protein. The sample lists 150,000 to 200,000 distinct CDR3 sequences; roughly 18% were seen once. Sequences were obtained from blood, either unsorted or a sorted T cell fraction (not recorded which). These TCRs come from a male donor aged 10-35 years with ankylosing spondylitis or in good health (not recorded which).

The sample holds one count of this clonotype. This sequence joins TRBV18 and TRBJ2-5; the match to TRBD1 covers 7 bases. Germline-derived CDR1 and CDR2 are KGHSH and LQKENI. This CDR3 has 17 residues. Losses at the gene ends were 1 base for V and 5 bases for J; bases not matched to a gene: 13. The CDR3 DNA reads TGTGCCAGCTCACCACAGCTCACTGGGAGCAGGGGGGAGACCCAGTACTTC. This translates into CASSPQLTGSRGETQYF.

This rearrangement joins TRBV20-1 to TRBJ2-7; the D is unclear. The V end lost 5 bases, the J end lost 0 bases, and 8 bases lay between the germline ends. This CDR3 comprises 12 residues. Germline V gene sequence: CDR1 DFQATT, CDR2 SNEGSKA (reference sequence). The chain's CDR3 is CSAPIDSYEQYF. The CDR3 DNA sequence: TGCAGTGCTCCGATCGACTCCTACGAGCAGTACTTC.

The J gene is TRBJ2-4, the V gene TRBV7-2; TRBD2 matches at 12 bases. V trimming: 3 bases; J trimming: 5 bases; junction bases outside the gene matches: 8. The CDR3 sequence is 17 residues long. Per the germline V gene, CDR1 is SGHTA and CDR2 is FQGNSA. CDR3 in amino acids: CASSFLAGGGRENIQYF. The CDR3 bases are TGTGCCAGCAGCTTCCTAGCGGGGGGGGGACGGGAAAACATTCAGTACTTC.

The gene calls are TRBV29-1 and TRBJ2-3; D call uncertain. Deletions cut 4 bases from V and 4 bases from J, with 9 bases between. The CDR3 has 12 amino acids. CDR1 is SQVTM and CDR2 is ANQGSEA in the germline V gene. The CDR3 DNA sequence: TGCAGCGTTGGTTACAGCGCAGATACGCAGTATTTT. As protein: CSVGYSADTQYF.

This clonotype appeared many times. This chain connects TRBV28 to TRBJ2-4, with 12 bases aligning to TRBD2. Looked up from germline, CDR1 is MDHEN and CDR2 is SYDVKM. J lost 1 base, V lost 5 bases, and 9 bases had no gene match. The CDR3 is made up of 18 amino acids. The CDR3 nucleotides read TGTGCCAGCAGTCCCCCCCTAGCGGGGGGGTCGGCCAAAAACATTCAGTACTTC. Its translation: CASSPPLAGGSAKNIQYF.

This clonotype showed up many times. The V and J genes are TRBV7-8 and TRBJ2-7; D not resolved. Germline lookup yields CDR1 SGHVS and CDR2 FQNEAQ. Trimming cost V 1 base and J 6 bases, with 10 bases left between them. The CDR3 contains 13 residues. CDR3 nucleotide sequence: TGTGCCAGCAGCTTAGATGGGGTTGGCGAGCAGTACTTC. This encodes CASSLDGVGEQYF.

The chain couples TRBV12-5 to TRBJ2-7; the D gene is possibly TRBD1 (5 bases). Germline CDR1 reads LGHNT; CDR2 reads FRNRAP. This CDR3 comprises 14 residues. V gave up 1 base and J gave up 6 bases, with 13 bases separating them. CDR3 loop: CASGLGGPATEQYF. The DNA for the CDR3 is TGTGCTAGTGGTTTGGGGGGCCCGGCCACCGAGCAGTACTTC.

In this sample, this clonotype turned up many times. The chain carries TRBV6-5 and TRBJ2-2; TRBD1 matches 8 bases. V was pared by 6 bases and J by 3 bases, with 6 bases of the junction left unmatched. Germline lookup yields CDR1 MNHEY and CDR2 SVGAGI. CDR3 length equals 15 residues. The CDR3 coding sequence is TGTGCCAGCAGGCAGGGCAGGGGGCACACCGGGGAGCTGTTTTTT. Protein product: CASRQGRGHTGELFF.

The chain links TRBV20-1 to TRBJ2-1; 13 bases are a match to TRBD2. Germline CDR1 is DFQATT and CDR2 is SNEGSKA (reference sequence). Unmatched junction bases numbered 2, after V lost 6 bases and J lost 6 bases. This CDR3 contains 13 residues. For the CDR3, the DNA is TGCAGTGCGGGACTAGCGGGATTCAATGAGCAGTTCTTC. As protein: CSAGLAGFNEQFF.

This clonotype was observed at least ten times. The chain recombines TRBV12-3 or TRBV12-4 with TRBJ2-2, with TRBD2 as a possible D gene (6 bases). Between the trimmed V and J ends, which lost 2 bases and 0 bases, there was a span of 19 bases. This CDR3 spans 19 amino acids. The CDR3 sequence: CASSLSPGLGGPNTGELFF. The CDR3 nucleotides read TGTGCCAGCAGTTTAAGTCCCGGTCTCGGAGGGCCGAACACCGGGGAGCTGTTTTTT.

This chain joins TRBV7-9 and TRBJ2-1; 7 bases agree with TRBD2. Unmatched junction bases numbered 14, after V lost 11 bases and J lost 7 bases. Germline values: CDR1 SEHNR, CDR2 FQNEAQ (reference sequence). This CDR3 has 14 amino acids. CDR3 amino acids: CAASKRDGGNEQFF. In DNA form, the CDR3 reads TGTGCCGCTTCCAAGCGGGACGGCGGAAATGAGCAGTTCTTC.

This clonotype showed up just a few times. V gene TRBV27 combines with J gene TRBJ2-5; D may match TRBD1 or TRBD2 (6 bases each). This CDR3 is 11 amino acids long. V dropped 7 bases and J dropped 8 bases, with 11 bases sitting between them. Germline V lookup: CDR1 MNHEY, CDR2 SMNVEV (reference sequence). CDR3 sequence: CASKGGSTQYF. The CDR3, as DNA: TGTGCCAGCAAAGGGGGGAGCACCCAGTACTTC.

This clonotype has ten or more counts. This sequence joins TRBV5-1 and TRBJ1-1; TRBD1 matches at 10 bases. Germline V lookup: CDR1 SGHRS, CDR2 YFSETQ. V dropped 0 bases and J dropped 0; count of bases not matched to a gene: 2. CDR3 size: 16 residues. The CDR3 region has the DNA TGCGCCAGCAGCTTGGAGGGGACAGGGGTGAACACTGAAGCTTTCTTT. Translating gives CASSLEGTGVNTEAFF.

This clonotype was observed at least ten times. This chain joins TRBV19 and TRBJ2-1; 11 nucleotides line up with TRBD2. Germline trimming cut 4 bases from V and 3 bases from J; bases unmatched to any gene: 5. CDR1 is LNHDA and CDR2 is SQIVND in the germline V gene (reference sequence). This CDR3 has 16 amino acids. The CDR3 is CASSRAGTSGYNEQFF. The CDR3 DNA follows: TGTGCCAGTAGTAGGGCGGGGACTAGCGGCTACAATGAGCAGTTCTTC.

This chain joins TRBV4-1 and TRBJ2-1; D is unresolved. Trimming removed 1 base from V and 5 bases from J, with 9 bases in between. The CDR3 length is 14 residues. The germline CDR1 and CDR2 sequences are MGHRA and YSYEKL. CDR3 coding DNA: TGCGCCAGCAGCCAAGGCAGCTGGAACAATGAGCAGTTCTTC. It yields the protein CASSQGSWNNEQFF.

This clonotype showed up just once. The chain couples TRBV20-1 to TRBJ2-1, with 13 bases aligning to TRBD2. Germline trimming cut 6 bases from V and 9 bases from J; bases unmatched to any gene: 8. The germline gives CDR1 DFQATT, CDR2 SNEGSKA (reference sequence). This CDR3 contains 14 residues. The CDR3 sequence is CSAGTSGKLSEQFF. Written as DNA, the CDR3 is TGCAGTGCCGGGACTAGCGGGAAGCTATCTGAGCAGTTCTTC.

The chain employs TRBV29-1 and TRBJ2-6; D is ambiguous. Germline-derived CDR1 and CDR2 are SQVTM and ANQGSEA. The CDR3 length is 14 residues. With 4 bases removed from V and 2 bases from J, the gap between germline ends came to 9 bases. CDR3 sequence reads: CSVGERAGANVLTF. CDR3 bases: TGCAGCGTTGGGGAACGGGCTGGGGCCAACGTCCTGACTTTC.

The chain has TRBV12-3 or TRBV12-4 and TRBJ2-7; weak D call: TRBD2 (6 bases). This CDR3 has 15 residues. The ends were cut back, 5 bases at V and 1 base at J, with 15 bases in the middle. The CDR3 spells CASSAGTSTSYEQYV. CDR3 coding DNA: TGTGCCAGCAGTGCAGGGACTTCTACTTCCTACGAGCAGTACGTC.

This clonotype came up many times. The chain is built from TRBV7-3 and TRBJ2-1, with 11 bases aligning to TRBD2. V gave up 5 bases and J gave up 0 bases; unmatched junction bases: 15. This CDR3 has 20 amino acids. Germline CDR1 and CDR2: SGHTA and FQGTGA. CDR3: CASSLPRGLAVSPSYNEQFF. The CDR3 nucleotides read TGTGCCAGCAGCCTACCCCGGGGACTAGCGGTCTCACCCTCCTACAATGAGCAGTTCTTC.

This clonotype was recorded once. The V and J genes are TRBV18 and TRBJ2-5, with 7 bases fitting TRBD1. The V gene end was trimmed by 4 bases and the J gene end by 4 bases; junction bases not matched to a gene: 15. This CDR3 spans 17 amino acids. CDR1 is KGHSH and CDR2 is LQKENI in the germline V gene. The CDR3 region is CASSLNGQGGIPETQYF. CDR3 nucleotides: TGTGCCAGCTCACTAAACGGACAAGGGGGCATCCCAGAGACCCAGTACTTC.

This clonotype was found many times. The rearrangement joins TRBV18 to TRBJ1-1; TRBD1 is a possible D gene (5 bases). Germline CDR1 and CDR2: KGHSH and LQKENI. The CDR3 has 14 residues. The V end lost 3 bases, the J end lost 4 bases, and 12 bases lay between the germline ends. CDR3 coding DNA: TGTGCCAGCTCACCGCGAGGGGTTAGCACTGAAGCTTTCTTT. It yields the protein CASSPRGVSTEAFF.

V and J are TRBV4-3 and TRBJ2-4, with D perhaps matching TRBD1 (6 bases). There are 15 residues in the CDR3. The V gene lost 1 base and the J gene lost 4 bases, with 11 bases spanning the gap. The germline gives CDR1 LGHNA, CDR2 YSLEER. The CDR3 reads CASSQGRGQKNIQYF. CDR3 coding DNA: TGCGCCAGCAGCCAAGGTAGAGGACAGAAAAACATTCAGTACTTC.

This chain joins TRBV7-2 and TRBJ2-7; 8 nucleotides align to TRBD1. The J segment lost 5 bases and the V segment lost 1 base, leaving 10 bases of the junction unmatched. The CDR3 sequence is 16 residues long. Germline V gene sequence: CDR1 SGHTA, CDR2 FQGNSA. CDR3 protein: CASSLVIGQGHNEQYF. For the CDR3, the DNA is TGTGCCAGCAGCTTAGTTATAGGACAGGGTCACAACGAGCAGTACTTC.

This clonotype was recorded many times. The CDR3 sequence is CSAPTSGLAGGHYEQYF. The DNA of the CDR3 is TGCAGTGCACCTACCTCCGGACTAGCGGGAGGTCACTACGAGCAGTACTTC. This chain uses TRBV20-1 with TRBJ2-7; 14 positions agree with TRBD2. Per germline, CDR1 DFQATT and CDR2 SNEGSKA (reference sequence). The junction had 13 bases not matched to a gene; V was cut back by 6 bases and J by 3 bases. The CDR3 has 17 amino acids.

This clonotype was seen ten or more times. The chain carries TRBV7-2 and TRBJ1-5; possible D gene TRBD1, 5 bases. The germline gives CDR1 SGHTA, CDR2 FQGNSA. The CDR3 runs to 14 residues. With 4 bases removed from V and 9 bases from J, the gap between germline ends came to 16 bases. CDR3 sequence (DNA): TGTGCCAGCAGCTCGGACGGTGGGGGGAGGCCCCAGCATTTT. Residues: CASSSDGGGRPQHF. Full variable domain (rest looked up from reference TRBV7-2 and TRBJ1-5): GAGVSQSPSNKVTEKGKDVELRCDPISGHTALYWYRQSLGQGLEFLIYFQGNSAPDKSGLPSDRFSAERTGGSVSTLTIQRTQQEDSAVYLCASSSDGGGRPQHFGDGTRLSIL.

This clonotype was counted at least ten times. This chain uses TRBV20-1 with TRBJ2-3; TRBD1 aligns across 7 bases. The CDR3 extends over 13 amino acids. Germline loops: CDR1 DFQATT, CDR2 SNEGSKA (reference sequence). Trimming at V came to 5 bases and at J to 3 bases, leaving 5 bases not matched to a gene. The CDR3 DNA reads TGCAGTGCTCGACAGGGTATAACAGATACGCAGTATTTT. It encodes CSARQGITDTQYF.

This rearrangement joins TRBV10-3 to TRBJ2-6; D remains unclear. Trimming removed 3 bases from V and 1 base from J, with 7 bases in between. The CDR3 has 15 amino acids. The germline gives CDR1 ENHRY, CDR2 SYGVKD. For the CDR3, the DNA is TGTGCCATCAGTGATGTGACGTCTGGGGCCAACGTCCTGACTTTC. Translating gives CAISDVTSGANVLTF.

This clonotype was counted at least ten times. This rearrangement joins TRBV11-2 to TRBJ2-3, with 12 bases identical to TRBD2. The CDR3 consists of 16 residues. CDR1 is SGHAT and CDR2 is FQNNGV in the germline V gene. J was trimmed by 5 bases and V by 4 bases; bases with no gene match: 7. The CDR3 bases are TGTGCCAGCAGCTCCCCGACTAGCGGGAGAGGAGATACGCAGTATTTT. It encodes CASSSPTSGRGDTQYF.

In its sample, this clonotype was seen many times. The chain joins TRBV24-1 to TRBJ2-1; D uncertain. The CDR3 contains 13 residues. Trimming removed 5 bases at V and 9 bases at J, with 13 bases between. Per the germline V gene, CDR1 is KGHDR and CDR2 is SFDVKD. CDR3 DNA: TGTGCCACCAGTGGTAAGGGATTGGGTGAGCAGTTCTTC. Protein: CATSGKGLGEQFF.

This clonotype was seen at least ten times. The chain uses TRBV12-3 or TRBV12-4 and TRBJ2-3, with 10 bases lining up with TRBD1. The J segment lost 5 bases and the V segment lost 6 bases, leaving 11 bases of the junction unmatched. The CDR3 spans 16 residues. CDR3 region: CASRPQSGTGEDTQYF. The CDR3 bases are TGTGCCAGCAGACCTCAGAGCGGGACAGGGGAAGATACGCAGTATTTT.